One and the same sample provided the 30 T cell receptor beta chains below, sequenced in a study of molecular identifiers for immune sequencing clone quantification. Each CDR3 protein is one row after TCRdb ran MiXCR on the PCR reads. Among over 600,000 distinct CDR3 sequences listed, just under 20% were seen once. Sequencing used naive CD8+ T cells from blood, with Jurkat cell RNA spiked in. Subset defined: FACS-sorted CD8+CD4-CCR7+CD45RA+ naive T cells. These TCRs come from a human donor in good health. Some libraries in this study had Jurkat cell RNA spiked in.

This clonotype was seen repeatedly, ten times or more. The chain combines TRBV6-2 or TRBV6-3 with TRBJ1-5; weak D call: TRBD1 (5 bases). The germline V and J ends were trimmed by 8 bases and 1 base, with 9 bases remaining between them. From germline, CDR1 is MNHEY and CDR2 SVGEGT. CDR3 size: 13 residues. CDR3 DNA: TGTGCCAGCGGTGGGGGGAGCAATCAGCCCCAGCATTTT. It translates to CASGGGSNQPQHF.

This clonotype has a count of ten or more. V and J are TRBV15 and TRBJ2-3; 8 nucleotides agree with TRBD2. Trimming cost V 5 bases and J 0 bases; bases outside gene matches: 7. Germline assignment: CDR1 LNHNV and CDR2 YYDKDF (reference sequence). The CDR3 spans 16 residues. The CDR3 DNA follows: TGTGCCACCAGCCCCCGGACTAGCTTGAGCACAGATACGCAGTATTTT. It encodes CATSPRTSLSTDTQYF.

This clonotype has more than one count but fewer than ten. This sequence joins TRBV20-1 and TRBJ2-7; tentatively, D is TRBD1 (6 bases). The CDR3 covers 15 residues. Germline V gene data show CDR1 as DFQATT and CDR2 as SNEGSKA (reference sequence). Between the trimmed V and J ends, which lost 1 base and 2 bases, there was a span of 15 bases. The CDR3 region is CSARAYRATTYEQYF. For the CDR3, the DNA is TGCAGTGCTAGAGCTTACAGGGCGACAACCTACGAGCAGTACTTC.

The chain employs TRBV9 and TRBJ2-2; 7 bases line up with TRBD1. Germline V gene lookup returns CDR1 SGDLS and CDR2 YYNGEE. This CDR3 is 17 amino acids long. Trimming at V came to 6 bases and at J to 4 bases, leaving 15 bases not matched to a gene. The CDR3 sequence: CASIPRGDRVGTGELFF. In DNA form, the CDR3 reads TGTGCCAGCATTCCCCGGGGCGACAGGGTGGGCACCGGGGAGCTGTTTTTT.

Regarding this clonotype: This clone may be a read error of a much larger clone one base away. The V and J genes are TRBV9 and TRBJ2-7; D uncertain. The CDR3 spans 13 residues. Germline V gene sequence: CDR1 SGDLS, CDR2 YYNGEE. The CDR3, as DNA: TGTGCCGGCAGCGTAGGTCCCCCCTACGAGCAGTACTTC. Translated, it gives CAGSVGPPYEQYF.

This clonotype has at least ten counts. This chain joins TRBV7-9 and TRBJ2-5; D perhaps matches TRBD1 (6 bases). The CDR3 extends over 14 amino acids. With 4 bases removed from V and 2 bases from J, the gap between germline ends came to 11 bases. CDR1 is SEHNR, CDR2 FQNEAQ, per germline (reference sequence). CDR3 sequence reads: CASSSVDRQETQYF. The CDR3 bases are TGTGCCAGCAGCTCGGTGGACAGACAAGAGACCCAGTACTTC.

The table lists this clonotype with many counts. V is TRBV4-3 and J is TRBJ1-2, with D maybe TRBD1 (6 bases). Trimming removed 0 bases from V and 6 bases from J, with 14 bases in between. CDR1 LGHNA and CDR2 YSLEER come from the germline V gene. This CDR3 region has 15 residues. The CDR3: CASSQDLQGADGYTF. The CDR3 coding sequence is TGCGCCAGCAGCCAAGACCTACAGGGTGCGGATGGCTACACCTTC.

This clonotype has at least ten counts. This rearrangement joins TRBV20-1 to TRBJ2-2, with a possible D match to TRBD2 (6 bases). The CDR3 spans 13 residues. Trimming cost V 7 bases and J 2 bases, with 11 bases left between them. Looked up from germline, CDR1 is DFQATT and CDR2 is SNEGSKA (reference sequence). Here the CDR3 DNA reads TGCAGTGGGAGGGCTGTAAACACCGGGGAGCTGTTTTTT. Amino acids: CSGRAVNTGELFF.

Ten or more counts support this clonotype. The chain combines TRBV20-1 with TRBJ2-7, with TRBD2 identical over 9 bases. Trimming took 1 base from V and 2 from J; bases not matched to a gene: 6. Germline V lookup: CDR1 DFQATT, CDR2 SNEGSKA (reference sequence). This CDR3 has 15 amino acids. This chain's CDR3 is CSARAWAGGPYEQYF. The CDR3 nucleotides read TGCAGTGCTAGAGCTTGGGCGGGAGGGCCCTACGAGCAGTACTTC.

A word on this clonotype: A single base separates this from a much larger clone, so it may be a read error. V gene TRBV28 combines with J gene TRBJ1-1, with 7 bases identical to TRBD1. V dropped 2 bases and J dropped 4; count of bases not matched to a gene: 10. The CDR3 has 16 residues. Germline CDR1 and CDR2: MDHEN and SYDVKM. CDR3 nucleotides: TGTGCCAGCAGTTTACCTGGGGACAGAGAGAGCACTGAAGCTTTCTTT. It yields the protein CASSLPGDRESTEAFF.

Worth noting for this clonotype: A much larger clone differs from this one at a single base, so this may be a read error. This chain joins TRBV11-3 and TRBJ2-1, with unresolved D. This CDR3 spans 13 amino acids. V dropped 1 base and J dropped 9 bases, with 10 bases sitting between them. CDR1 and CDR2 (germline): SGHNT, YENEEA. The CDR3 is CASSLAWLSEQFF. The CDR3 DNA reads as TGTGCCAGCAGCTTAGCATGGTTGTCTGAGCAGTTCTTC.

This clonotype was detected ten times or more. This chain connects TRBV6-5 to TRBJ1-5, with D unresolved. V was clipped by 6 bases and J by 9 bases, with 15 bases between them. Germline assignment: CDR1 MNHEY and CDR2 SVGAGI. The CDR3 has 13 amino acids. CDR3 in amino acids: CASSQGPYRPQHF. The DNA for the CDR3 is TGTGCCAGCAGCCAAGGACCTTATCGGCCCCAGCATTTT.

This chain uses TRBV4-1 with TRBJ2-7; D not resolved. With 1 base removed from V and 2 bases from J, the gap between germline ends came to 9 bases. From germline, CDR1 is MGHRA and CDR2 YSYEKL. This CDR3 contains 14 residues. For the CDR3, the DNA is TGCGCCAGCAGCCAAGGAACCGCGGCCTACGAGCAGTACTTC. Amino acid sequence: CASSQGTAAYEQYF.

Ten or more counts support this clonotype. In nucleotides, the CDR3 is TGTGCCAGCAGCTTAGATGGCAGGGGAACTGAAGCTTTCTTT. As protein: CASSLDGRGTEAFF. The J gene is TRBJ1-1, the V gene TRBV7-2, with D maybe TRBD1 (6 bases). This CDR3 spans 14 amino acids. Germline V lookup: CDR1 SGHTA, CDR2 FQGNSA. V lost 1 base and J 5 bases, leaving 11 bases between the germline ends.

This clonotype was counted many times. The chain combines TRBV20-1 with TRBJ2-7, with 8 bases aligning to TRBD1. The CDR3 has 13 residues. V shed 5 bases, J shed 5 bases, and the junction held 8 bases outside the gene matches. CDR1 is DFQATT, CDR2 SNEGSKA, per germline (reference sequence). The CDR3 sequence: CSADGQGGHEQYF. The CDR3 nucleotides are TGCAGTGCTGATGGACAGGGTGGTCACGAGCAGTACTTC.

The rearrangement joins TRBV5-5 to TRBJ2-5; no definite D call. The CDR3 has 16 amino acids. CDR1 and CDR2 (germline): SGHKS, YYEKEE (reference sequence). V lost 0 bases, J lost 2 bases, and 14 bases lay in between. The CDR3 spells CASSLAAVDFQETQYF. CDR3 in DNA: TGTGCCAGCAGCTTGGCGGCCGTGGATTTTCAAGAGACCCAGTACTTC.

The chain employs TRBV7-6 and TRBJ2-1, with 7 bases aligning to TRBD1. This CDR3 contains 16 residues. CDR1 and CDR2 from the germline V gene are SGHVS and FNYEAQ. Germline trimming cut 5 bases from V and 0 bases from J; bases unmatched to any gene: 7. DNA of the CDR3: TGTGCCAGCAGCCAGAGACAGGGCGTCTCCTACAATGAGCAGTTCTTC. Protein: CASSQRQGVSYNEQFF. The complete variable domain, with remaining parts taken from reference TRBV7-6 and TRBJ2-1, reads GAGVSQSPRYKVTKRGQDVALRCDPISGHVSLYWYRQALGQGPEFLTYFNYEAQQDKSGLPNDRFSAERPEGSISTLTIQRTEQRDSAMYRCASSQRQGVSYNEQFFGPGTRLTVL.

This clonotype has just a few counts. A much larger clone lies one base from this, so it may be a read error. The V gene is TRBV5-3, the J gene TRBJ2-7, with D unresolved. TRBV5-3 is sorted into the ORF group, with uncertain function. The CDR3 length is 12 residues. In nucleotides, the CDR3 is TGTGCCAGCAGCTCGAATCCCTACGGGCAGTACTTC. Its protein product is CASSSNPYGQYF.

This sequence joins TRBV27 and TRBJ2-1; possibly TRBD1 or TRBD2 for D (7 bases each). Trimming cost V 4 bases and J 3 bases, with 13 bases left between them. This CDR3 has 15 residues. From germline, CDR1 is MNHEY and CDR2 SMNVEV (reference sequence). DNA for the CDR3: TGTGCCAGCAGTTGGGAGGGGGCAGGCTACAATGAGCAGTTCTTC. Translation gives CASSWEGAGYNEQFF.

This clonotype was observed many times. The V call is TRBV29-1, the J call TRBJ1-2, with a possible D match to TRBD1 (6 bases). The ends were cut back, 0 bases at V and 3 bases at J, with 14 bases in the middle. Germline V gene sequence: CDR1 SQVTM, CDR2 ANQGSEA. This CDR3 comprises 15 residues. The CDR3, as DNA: TGCAGCGTTGAAGATCCCGGGGACACACACTATGGCTACACCTTC. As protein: CSVEDPGDTHYGYTF.

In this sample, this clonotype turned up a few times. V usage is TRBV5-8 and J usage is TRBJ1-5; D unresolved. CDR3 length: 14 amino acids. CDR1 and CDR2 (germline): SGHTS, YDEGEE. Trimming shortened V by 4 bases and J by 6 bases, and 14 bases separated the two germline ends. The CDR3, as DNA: TGTGCCAGCAGCCATGTGCTGTACGGTCAGCCCCAGCATTTT. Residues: CASSHVLYGQPQHF.

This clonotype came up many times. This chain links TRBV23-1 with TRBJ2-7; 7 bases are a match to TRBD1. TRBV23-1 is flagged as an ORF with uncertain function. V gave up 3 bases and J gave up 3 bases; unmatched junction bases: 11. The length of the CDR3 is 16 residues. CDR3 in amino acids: CASSQSGRDSLYEQYF. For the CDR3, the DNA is TGCGCCAGCAGTCAGTCCGGACGGGACAGCCTCTACGAGCAGTACTTC.

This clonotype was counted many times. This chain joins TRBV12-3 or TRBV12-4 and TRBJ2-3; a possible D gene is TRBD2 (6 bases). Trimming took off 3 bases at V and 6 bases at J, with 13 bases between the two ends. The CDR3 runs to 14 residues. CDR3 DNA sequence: TGTGCCAGCAGTTTCGGGGGAGATTGGGATACGCAGTATTTT. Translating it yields CASSFGGDWDTQYF.

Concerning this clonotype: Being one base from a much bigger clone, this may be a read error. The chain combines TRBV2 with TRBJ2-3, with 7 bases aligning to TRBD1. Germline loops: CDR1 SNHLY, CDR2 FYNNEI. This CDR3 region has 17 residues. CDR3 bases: TGTGCCGGCAGATACATAAGGACAGGCCGGGGCACAGATACGCAGTATTTT. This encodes CAGRYIRTGRGTDTQYF.

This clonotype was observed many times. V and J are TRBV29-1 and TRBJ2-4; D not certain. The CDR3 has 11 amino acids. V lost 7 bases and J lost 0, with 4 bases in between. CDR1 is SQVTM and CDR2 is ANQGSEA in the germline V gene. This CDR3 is CSGLAKNIQYF. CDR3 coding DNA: TGCAGCGGTCTAGCCAAAAACATTCAGTACTTC.

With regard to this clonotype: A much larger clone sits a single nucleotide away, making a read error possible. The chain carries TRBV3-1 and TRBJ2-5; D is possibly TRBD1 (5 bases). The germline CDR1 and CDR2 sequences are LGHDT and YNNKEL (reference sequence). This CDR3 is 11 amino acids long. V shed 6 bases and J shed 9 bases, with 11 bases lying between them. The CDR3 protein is CASRRRRAQYF. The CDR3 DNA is TGTGCCAGCAGACGACGCAGGGCCCAGTACTTC.

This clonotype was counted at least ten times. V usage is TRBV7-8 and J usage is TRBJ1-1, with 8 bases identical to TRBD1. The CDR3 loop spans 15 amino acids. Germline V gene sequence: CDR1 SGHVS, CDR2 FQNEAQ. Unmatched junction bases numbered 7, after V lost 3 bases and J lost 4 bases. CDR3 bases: TGTGCCAGCAGCTTGGGTACAGGGGGTGGCACTGAAGCTTTCTTT. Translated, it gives CASSLGTGGGTEAFF. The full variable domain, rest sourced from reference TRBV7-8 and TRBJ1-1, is GAGVSQSPRYKVAKRGQDVALRCDPISGHVSLFWYQQALGQGPEFLTYFQNEAQLDKSGLPSDRFFAERPEGSVSTLKIQRTQQEDSAVYLCASSLGTGGGTEAFFGQGTRLTVV.

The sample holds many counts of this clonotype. The CDR3 spells CASSPSRGAYNEQFF. The CDR3 bases are TGTGCCAGCAGCCCTAGTCGGGGGGCGTACAATGAGCAGTTCTTC. The chain employs TRBV7-2 and TRBJ2-1; perhaps TRBD2 as D (7 bases). Trimming shortened V by 5 bases and J by 4 bases, and 15 bases separated the two germline ends. Germline CDR1 reads SGHTA; CDR2 reads FQGNSA. The CDR3 length is 15 residues.

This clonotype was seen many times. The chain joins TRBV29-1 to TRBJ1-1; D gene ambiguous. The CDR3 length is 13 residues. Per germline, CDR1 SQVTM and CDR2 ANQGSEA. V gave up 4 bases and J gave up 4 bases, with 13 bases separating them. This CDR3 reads CSVVGGAVTEAFF. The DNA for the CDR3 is TGCAGCGTTGTTGGCGGAGCGGTCACTGAAGCTTTCTTT. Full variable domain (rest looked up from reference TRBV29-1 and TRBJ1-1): SAVISQKPSRDICQRGTSLTIQCQVDSQVTMMFWYRQQPGQSLTLIATANQGSEATYESGFVIDKFPISRPNLTFSTLTVSNMSPEDSSIYLCSVVGGAVTEAFFGQGTRLTVV.

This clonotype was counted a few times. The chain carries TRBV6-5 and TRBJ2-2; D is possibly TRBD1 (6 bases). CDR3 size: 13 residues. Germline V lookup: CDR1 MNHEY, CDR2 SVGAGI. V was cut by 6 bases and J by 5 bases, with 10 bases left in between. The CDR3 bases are TGTGCCAGCAGCAGGGGTGTTACCGGGGAGCTGTTTTTT. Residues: CASSRGVTGELFF.